This T cell receptor beta chain was sequenced during a study of shared clonotypes between healthy human individuals (TCRdb year 2020). At the level of the whole study: A couple of women and a few men aged 18 to 49 years were included in the cohort. Between about 0.94 and 8.9 billion PBMCs per donor were obtained by leukapheresis. Different laboratories and diverse techniques were used to prepare libraries and sequence TCR repertoires, to increase sequencing depth and limit assay-specific biases. To estimate repertoire size and how much clonotype sharing occurs between individuals, the study deeply sequenced the blood TCR repertoires of about 5 healthy adults. For each donor, three plates each were used for CD4 naive and CD4 memory, two plates were used for CD8 naive, and one plate was used for CD8 memory. Broad study findings and their caveats: Incomplete sequencing was indicated by rarefaction of sorted-subset datasets, despite the large sequencing depth. Estimated clonotype richness was generally larger for naive than for memory subsets. Only blood was sampled, and tissue TCR repertoires likely differ from those in blood. Pairwise subsampling indicated that sequencing depth was expected to affect the degree of clonotype sharing among donors. The small number of donors limited the genetic and exposure-history diversity represented. Compared with non-shared clonotypes, the clonotypes found in all four sorted-subset donors had higher generation probabilities. About 5% of naive CD4, 3.5% of naive CD8, about 2.4% of memory CD4, and 0.35% to 0.4% of memory CD8 clonotypes were shared across a handful of donors.

As for this clone: Its antigen has not been determined. The sample holds no much larger clone one base away, and base qualities are not on file.

TCR CDR3 regions were amplified from genomic DNA by multiplex PCR using the deep immunoSEQ assay. Extracted genomic DNA from each cell subset was distributed evenly across all wells of several immunoSEQ 96-well plates, and each plate was treated as a replicate. For sorted subsets, each replicate PCR was loaded with 200 ng genomic DNA, equivalent to 30,000 or so T cell genomes. Purified libraries were measured with a Qubit 3.0 fluorometer, size-checked on a Bioanalyzer 2100, and measured again with the KAPA Library Quantification kit. Every immunoSEQ 96-well plate was sequenced on a separate single-read 150-cycle Illumina NextSeq 550 flow cell. Per the source publication's procedure: Because only junctional sequences without quality scores were contained in the immunoSEQ output, filtering matching that applied to full-length reads could not be performed. Sequences were annotated with PyIR, a Python wrapper for IgBLAST v1.9, and V/J genes and CDR3 were assigned using IMGT germline references. Any read was removed if the V/J assignment was weak (E-value above 1e-6), the CDR3 was missing, or the read contained stop codons, out-of-frame junctions, or ambiguous translated residues. V3J clonotypes were defined by identical inferred V gene, J gene, and CDR3 amino acid sequence. To compute the percentage overlap between repertoires, the number of shared unique clonotypes was divided by the size of the smaller repertoire. RTK rarefaction, the Chao1 estimator, and Recon v2.1 estimates of unobserved clonotypes were used to assess repertoire richness. Generation probabilities for all TCRbeta clonotypes obtained by the gDNA method from a handful of donors were computed using OLGA. As stored in TCRdb, this immuneACCESS dataset retains in-frame rearrangements with V and J assigned. A fraction of the clones does not appear; measured against another copy, unresolved V genes explain less than half of the discrepancy, and the remainder lacks a known reason. The V and J calls and clone size are taken from that table; D and trimming were inferred from the DNA. This sample gives a few million clones in total; around nine tenths of them show up just once. The ten top clones hold under 0.15% of the sample.

The donors were healthy, HIV-negative adults with no recently reported acute infections or vaccinations. Every donor was a Caucasian adult living in Nashville, Tennessee, USA. CD4+ T cells were enriched through magnetic negative selection, after which naive cells were positively selected on CD45RA and the remaining negative fraction served as the memory subset. Blood was obtained by leukapheresis, after which PBMCs were separated by Ficoll-Histopaque density gradient centrifugation and cryopreserved in liquid nitrogen vapor phase. Analytical flow cytometry was used to check the purity and quantity of each magnetically sorted T cell population. From each sorted fraction, genomic DNA was isolated and quantified by UV absorbance on a Nanodrop 2000c. The clonotype was recovered from a man between 18 and 35 years old in good health. Sequenced: naive CD4+ T cells sorted from blood. The sample's cell subset or site label, in plain terms: CD45RA+ positively selected.

The sequenced DNA is TGTGCCAGTAGGACAATAGCGGGGGGACGCACAGATACGCAGTATTTT. This gives the protein CASRTIAGGRTDTQYF. The sequence is built from TRBV19 and TRBJ2-3; 10 nucleotides in the junction match TRBD2. From its cysteine to its phenylalanine, the CDR3 spans 16 amino acids. Only CDR3 DNA is held: 48 bases, read in frame from base 1. Unmatched junction bases come to 7, with V trimmed by 6 bases and J by 1 base. The germline V gene (reference sequence) provides CDR1 LNHDA and CDR2 SQIVND.